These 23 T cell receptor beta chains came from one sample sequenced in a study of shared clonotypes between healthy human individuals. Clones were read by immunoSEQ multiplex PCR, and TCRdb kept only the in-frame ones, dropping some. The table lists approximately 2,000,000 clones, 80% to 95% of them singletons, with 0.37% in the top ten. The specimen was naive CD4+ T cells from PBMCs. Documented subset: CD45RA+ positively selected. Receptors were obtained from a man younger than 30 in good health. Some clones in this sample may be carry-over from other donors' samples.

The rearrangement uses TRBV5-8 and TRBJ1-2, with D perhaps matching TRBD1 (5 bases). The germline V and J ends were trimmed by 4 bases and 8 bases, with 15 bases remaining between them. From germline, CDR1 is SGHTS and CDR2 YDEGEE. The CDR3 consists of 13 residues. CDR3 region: CASSPTDGWGYTF. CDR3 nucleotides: TGTGCCAGCAGCCCGACAGATGGATGGGGCTACACCTTC. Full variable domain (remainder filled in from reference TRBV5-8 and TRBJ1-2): EAGVTQSPTHLIKTRGQQATLRCSPISGHTSVYWYQQALGLGLQFLLWYDEGEERNRGNFPPRFSGRQFPNYSSELNVNALELEDSALYLCASSPTDGWGYTFGSGTRLTVV.

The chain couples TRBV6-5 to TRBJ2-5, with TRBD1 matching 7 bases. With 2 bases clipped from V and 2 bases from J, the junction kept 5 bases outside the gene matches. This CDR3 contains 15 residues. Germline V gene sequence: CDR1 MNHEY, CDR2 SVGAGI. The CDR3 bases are TGTGCCAGCAGTTACAGGGGACAGAATCAAGAGACCCAGTACTTC. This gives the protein CASSYRGQNQETQYF.

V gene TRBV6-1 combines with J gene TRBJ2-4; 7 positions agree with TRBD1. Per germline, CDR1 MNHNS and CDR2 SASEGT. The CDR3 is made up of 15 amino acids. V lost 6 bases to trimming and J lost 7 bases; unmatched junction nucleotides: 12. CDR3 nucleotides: TGTGCCAGCAGGCCCGAAGCAGGGGGTTCGAACATTCAGTACTTC. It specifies CASRPEAGGSNIQYF.

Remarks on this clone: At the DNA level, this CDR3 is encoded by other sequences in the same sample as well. CDR3 DNA: TGCAGCGTTGGTCAGGGGCTATACGAGCAGTACTTC. This translates into CSVGQGLYEQYF. The chain combines TRBV29-1 with TRBJ2-7, with a weak D call TRBD1 (6 bases). CDR3 size: 12 residues. V was cut by 4 bases and J by 4 bases, with 11 bases left in between. Germline V gene lookup returns CDR1 SQVTM and CDR2 ANQGSEA.

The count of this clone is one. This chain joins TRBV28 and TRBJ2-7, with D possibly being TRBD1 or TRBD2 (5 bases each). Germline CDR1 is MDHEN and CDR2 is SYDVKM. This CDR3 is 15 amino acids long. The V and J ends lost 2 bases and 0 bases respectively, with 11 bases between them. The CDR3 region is CASSLIRGASYEQYF. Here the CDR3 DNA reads TGTGCCAGCAGTTTAATTCGAGGGGCCTCCTACGAGCAGTACTTC.

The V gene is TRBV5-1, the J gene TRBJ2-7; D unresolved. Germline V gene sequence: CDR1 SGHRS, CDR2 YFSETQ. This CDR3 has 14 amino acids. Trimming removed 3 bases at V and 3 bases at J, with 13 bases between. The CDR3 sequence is CASSSTGRDYEQYF. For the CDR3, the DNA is TGCGCCAGCAGCTCAACCGGCAGAGACTACGAGCAGTACTTC.

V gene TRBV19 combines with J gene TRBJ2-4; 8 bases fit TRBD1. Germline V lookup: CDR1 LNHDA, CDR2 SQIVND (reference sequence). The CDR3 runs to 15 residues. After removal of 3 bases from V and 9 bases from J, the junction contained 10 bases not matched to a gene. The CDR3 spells CASSMGGRGQVIQYF. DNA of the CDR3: TGTGCCAGTAGTATGGGTGGCAGGGGGCAGGTCATTCAGTACTTC.

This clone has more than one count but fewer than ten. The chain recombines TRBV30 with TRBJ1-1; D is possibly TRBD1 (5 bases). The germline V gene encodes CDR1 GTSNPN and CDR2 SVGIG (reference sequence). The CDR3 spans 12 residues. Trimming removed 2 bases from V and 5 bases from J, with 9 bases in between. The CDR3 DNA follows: TGTGCCTGGAGTCCCAGGGAGACTGAAGCTTTCTTT. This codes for CAWSPRETEAFF.

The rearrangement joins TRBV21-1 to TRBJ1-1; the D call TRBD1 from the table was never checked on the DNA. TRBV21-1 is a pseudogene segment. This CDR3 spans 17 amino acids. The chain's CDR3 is CASSEGTGGEDNTEAFF. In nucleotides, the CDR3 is TGTGCCAGCAGCGAAGGGACAGGGGGCGAGGATAACACTGAAGCTTTCTTT.

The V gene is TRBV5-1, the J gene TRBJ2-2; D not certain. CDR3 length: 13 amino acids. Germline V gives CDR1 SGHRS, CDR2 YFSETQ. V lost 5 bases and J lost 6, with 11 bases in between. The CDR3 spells CASRSREAGELFF. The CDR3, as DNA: TGCGCCAGCAGGTCCCGAGAAGCCGGGGAGCTGTTTTTT.

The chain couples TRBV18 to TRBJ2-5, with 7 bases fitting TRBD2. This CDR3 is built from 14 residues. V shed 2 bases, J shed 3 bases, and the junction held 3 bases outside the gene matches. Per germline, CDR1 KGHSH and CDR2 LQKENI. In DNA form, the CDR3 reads TGTGCCAGCTCACCAGCCCGGGGGGAAGAGACCCAGTACTTC. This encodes CASSPARGEETQYF.

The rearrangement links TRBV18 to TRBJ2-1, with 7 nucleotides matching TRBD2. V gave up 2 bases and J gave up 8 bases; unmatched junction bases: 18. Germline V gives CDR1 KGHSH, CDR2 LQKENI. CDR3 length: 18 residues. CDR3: CASSPRVLGGVSFDEQFF. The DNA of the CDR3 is TGTGCCAGCTCACCAAGGGTTCTTGGGGGGGTCTCCTTCGATGAGCAGTTCTTC.

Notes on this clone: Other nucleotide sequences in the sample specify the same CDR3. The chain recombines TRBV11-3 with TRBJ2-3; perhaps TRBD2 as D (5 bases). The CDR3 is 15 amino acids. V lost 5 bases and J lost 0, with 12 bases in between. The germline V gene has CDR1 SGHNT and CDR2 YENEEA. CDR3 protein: CASSPGGTSTDTQYF. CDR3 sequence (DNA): TGTGCCAGCAGCCCCGGAGGTACAAGCACAGATACGCAGTATTTT.

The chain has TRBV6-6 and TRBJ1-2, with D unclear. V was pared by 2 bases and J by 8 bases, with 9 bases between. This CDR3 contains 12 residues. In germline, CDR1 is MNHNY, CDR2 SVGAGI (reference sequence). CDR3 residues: CASSYPGSGYTF. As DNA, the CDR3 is TGTGCCAGCAGTTACCCGGGTTCGGGCTACACCTTC.

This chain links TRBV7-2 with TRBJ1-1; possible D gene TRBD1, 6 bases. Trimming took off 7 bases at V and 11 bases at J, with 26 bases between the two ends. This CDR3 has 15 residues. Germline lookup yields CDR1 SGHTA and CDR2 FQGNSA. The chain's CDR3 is CASTKPSFGGAWAFF. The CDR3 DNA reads TGTGCCAGCACCAAACCCTCCTTCGGGGGGGCCTGGGCTTTCTTT.

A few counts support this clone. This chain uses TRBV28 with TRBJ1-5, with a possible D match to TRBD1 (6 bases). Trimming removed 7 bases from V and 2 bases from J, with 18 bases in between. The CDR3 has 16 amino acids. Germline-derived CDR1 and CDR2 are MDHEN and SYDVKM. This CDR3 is CASILTGPLGNQPQHF. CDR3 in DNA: TGTGCCAGCATCTTGACAGGACCACTTGGCAATCAGCCCCAGCATTTT.

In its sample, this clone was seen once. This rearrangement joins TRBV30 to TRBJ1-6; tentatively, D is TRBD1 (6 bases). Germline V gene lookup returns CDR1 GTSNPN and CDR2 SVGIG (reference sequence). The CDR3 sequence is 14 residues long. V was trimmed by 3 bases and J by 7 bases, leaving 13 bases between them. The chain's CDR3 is CAWRVGGPNSPLHF. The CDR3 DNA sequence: TGTGCCTGGAGAGTTGGGGGGCCGAATTCACCCCTCCACTTT.

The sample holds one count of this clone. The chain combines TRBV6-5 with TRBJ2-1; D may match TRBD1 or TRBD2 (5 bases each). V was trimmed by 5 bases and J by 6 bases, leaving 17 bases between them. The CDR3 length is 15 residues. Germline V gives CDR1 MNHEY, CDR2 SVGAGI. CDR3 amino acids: CASSPWDGSGNEQFF. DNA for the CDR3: TGTGCCAGCAGTCCGTGGGACGGTTCTGGCAATGAGCAGTTCTTC.

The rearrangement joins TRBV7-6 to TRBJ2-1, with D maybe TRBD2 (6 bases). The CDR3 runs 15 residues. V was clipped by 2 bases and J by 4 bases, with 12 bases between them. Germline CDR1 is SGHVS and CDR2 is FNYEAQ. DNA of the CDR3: TGTGCCAGCAGCTTACGCGGGGCAGGGTACAATGAGCAGTTCTTC. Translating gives CASSLRGAGYNEQFF.

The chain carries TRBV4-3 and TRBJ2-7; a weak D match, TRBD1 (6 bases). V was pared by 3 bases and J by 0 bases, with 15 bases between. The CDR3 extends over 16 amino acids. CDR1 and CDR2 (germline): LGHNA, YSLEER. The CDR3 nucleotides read TGCGCCAGCAGCCAGCGCACAGGGACCAACTCCTACGAGCAGTACTTC. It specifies CASSQRTGTNSYEQYF.

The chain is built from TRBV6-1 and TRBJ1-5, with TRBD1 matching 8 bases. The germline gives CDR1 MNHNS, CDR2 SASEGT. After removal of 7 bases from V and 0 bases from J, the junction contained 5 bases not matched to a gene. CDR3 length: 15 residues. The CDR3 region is CASIGTGYSNQPQHF. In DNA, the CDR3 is TGTGCCAGCATTGGGACAGGCTATAGCAATCAGCCCCAGCATTTT.

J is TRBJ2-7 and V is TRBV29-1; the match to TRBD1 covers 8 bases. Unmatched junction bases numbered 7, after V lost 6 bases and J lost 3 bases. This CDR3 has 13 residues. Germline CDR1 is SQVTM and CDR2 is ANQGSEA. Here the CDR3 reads CSVTRQGRYEQYF. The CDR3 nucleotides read TGCAGCGTCACCCGACAGGGGCGCTACGAGCAGTACTTC.

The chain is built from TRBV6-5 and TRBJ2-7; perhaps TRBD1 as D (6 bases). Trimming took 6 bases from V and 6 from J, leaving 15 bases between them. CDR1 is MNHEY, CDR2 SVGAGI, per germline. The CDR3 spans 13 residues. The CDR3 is CASRGQGFIEQYF. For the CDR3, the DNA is TGTGCCAGCAGAGGGCAGGGGTTTATCGAGCAGTACTTC.